This T cell receptor (beta chain) was identified in a study of T cells in localized non-small cell lung cancer. The table lists this clone with a few counts. Its antigen remains unidentified. Using immunoSEQ multiplex PCR, the repertoire was profiled, and TCRdb retains in-frame clones only, with some absent. The sample contains 25,000 or so clones, over 80% of which appear only once. General study points: Without multi-region sequencing, intratumor heterogeneity could not be excluded.

This CDR3 spans 11 amino acids. CDR1 is SGHRS, CDR2 YFSETQ, per germline. V lost 2 bases and J lost 1, with 0 bases in between. The origin of this receptor is a male donor older than 55 with stage I lung adenocarcinoma. The chain joins TRBV5-1 to TRBJ2-5; D is unclear. Source: peripheral blood, taken before any cancer treatment. CDR3 protein: CASSFQETQYF. CDR3 coding DNA: TGCGCCAGCAGCTTCCAAGAGACCCAGTACTTC.